What follows are 19 T cell receptor beta chains derived from one specimen sequenced in a study of T cell responses to AZD1222 COVID-19 vaccine (dated by TCRdb to the early 2020s). Libraries were built with the immunoSEQ multiplex PCR assay. Not all clones reach the TCRdb copy of this immuneACCESS table, which keeps in-frame sequences only. Checked studies attribute under half of the gap to unresolved V genes and leave the rest unexplained. Present in this sample are around 150,000 clones, around 89% of which were seen just once. The ten largest clonotypes hold around 2.3% of the sample. The time point label, read with the paper, signifies: baseline before first vaccination. The source was peripheral blood, collected on day 0 of AZD1222 vaccination. The receptors derive from an adult in good health.

The rearrangement uses TRBV6-5 and TRBJ1-1, with D unresolved. Germline loops: CDR1 MNHEY, CDR2 SVGAGI. Trimming left V 4 bases short and J 1 base short, with 16 bases between. The CDR3 is made up of 16 amino acids. CDR3 sequence: CASSSGRPSWNTEAFF. The DNA for the CDR3 is TGTGCCAGCAGTTCGGGTCGCCCCTCTTGGAACACTGAAGCTTTCTTT.

This chain connects TRBV2 to TRBJ1-2, with TRBD1 as a possible D gene (6 bases). Germline values: CDR1 SNHLY, CDR2 FYNNEI. Between the trimmed V and J ends, which lost 6 bases and 8 bases, there was a span of 19 bases. There are 14 residues in the CDR3. This CDR3 reads CASSGQFTLRGYTF. CDR3 in DNA: TGTGCCAGCAGCGGACAGTTTACACTTAGGGGCTACACCTTC.

The chain couples TRBV23-1 to TRBJ2-2; 10 bases match TRBD1. TRBV23-1 is noted as an ORF with a role that remains uncertain. The CDR3 length is 16 residues. Trimming cost V 7 bases and J 2 bases; bases outside gene matches: 7. The CDR3 DNA reads TGCGCCAGCACCCTCGACAGGGGGCTTAACACCGGGGAGCTGTTTTTT. Amino acids: CASTLDRGLNTGELFF.

DNA of the CDR3: TGTGCCAGTAGTATAGGGAGCTCTGGAAACACCATATATTTT. As protein: CASSIGSSGNTIYF. The chain employs TRBV19 and TRBJ1-3; D unclear. Germline V gene lookup returns CDR1 LNHDA and CDR2 SQIVND (reference sequence). CDR3 size: 14 residues. V lost 1 base and J 0 bases, leaving 4 bases between the germline ends.

The gene calls are TRBV9 and TRBJ2-3; TRBD2 is a possible D gene (6 bases). Deletions cut 2 bases from V and 1 base from J, with 11 bases between. This CDR3 spans 15 amino acids. Per the germline V gene, CDR1 is SGDLS and CDR2 is YYNGEE. CDR3 DNA sequence: TGTGCCAGCAGCGTCGTCGGGAGTCGCACAGATACGCAGTATTTT. Translation gives CASSVVGSRTDTQYF.

This sequence joins TRBV20-1 and TRBJ1-2, with D unresolved. The CDR3 length is 13 residues. Germline V gene sequence: CDR1 DFQATT, CDR2 SNEGSKA (reference sequence). Trimming left V 3 bases short and J 7 bases short, with 15 bases between. This CDR3 is CSASFLVLGGYTF. The CDR3 DNA is TGCAGTGCTAGTTTTCTGGTGTTGGGTGGCTACACCTTC.

The CDR3 is CATSSGGAWRAPGNTIYF. The CDR3 coding sequence is TGTGCCACCAGCAGTGGGGGGGCCTGGCGGGCCCCTGGAAACACCATATATTTT. This chain connects TRBV15 to TRBJ1-3; TRBD1 is a possible D gene (6 bases). Looked up from germline, CDR1 is LNHNV and CDR2 is YYDKDF (reference sequence). V was cut by 3 bases and J by 2 bases, with 20 bases left in between. This CDR3 is 18 amino acids long.

The CDR3 here is CAGATRWSQQYNEQFF. The CDR3 DNA reads TGTGCCGGGGCGACGAGATGGAGCCAGCAGTACAATGAGCAGTTCTTC. The J gene is TRBJ2-1, the V gene TRBV5-5; a weak D match, TRBD1 (5 bases). Deletions cut 10 bases from V and 4 bases from J, with 24 bases between. This CDR3 is built from 16 residues. Looked up from germline, CDR1 is SGHKS and CDR2 is YYEKEE (reference sequence). Variable domain in full (rest from reference TRBV5-5 and TRBJ2-1): DAGVTQSPTHLIKTRGQQVTLRCSPISGHKSVSWYQQVLGQGPQFIFQYYEKEERGRGNFPDRFSARQFPNYSSELNVNALLLGDSALYLCAGATRWSQQYNEQFFGPGTRLTVL.

The chain links TRBV28 to TRBJ2-1, with TRBD2 matching 10 bases. J lost 2 bases, V lost 2 bases, and 6 bases had no gene match. Germline V gives CDR1 MDHEN, CDR2 SYDVKM. This CDR3 region has 17 residues. The CDR3 protein is CASSLGLGTSAYNEQFF. The DNA for the CDR3 is TGTGCCAGCAGTTTAGGTTTGGGGACTAGCGCCTACAATGAGCAGTTCTTC.

The CDR3 is CASSPGTGVLETQYF. The CDR3 DNA sequence: TGTGCCAGCAGTCCGGGGACAGGGGTTTTAGAGACCCAGTACTTC. The chain recombines TRBV6-1 with TRBJ2-5; 10 bases line up with TRBD1. This CDR3 is 15 amino acids long. Germline assignment: CDR1 MNHNS and CDR2 SASEGT. V trimming: 5 bases; J trimming: 4 bases; junction bases outside the gene matches: 7.

This sequence joins TRBV5-4 and TRBJ1-2; no firm D call. This CDR3 is built from 12 residues. Germline loops: CDR1 SGHNT, CDR2 YYREEE (reference sequence). The germline V and J ends were trimmed by 3 bases and 8 bases, with 11 bases remaining between them. The CDR3: CASSSGVAGYTF. The DNA for the CDR3 is TGTGCCAGCAGCTCTGGAGTAGCGGGCTACACCTTC.

The genes are TRBV5-3 and TRBJ1-1, with TRBD1 matching over 7 bases. TRBV5-3 is annotated as an ORF whose role is uncertain. This CDR3 is built from 14 residues. J lost 6 bases, V lost 0 bases, and 5 bases had no gene match. This CDR3 is CARSLDADRPEAFF. As DNA, the CDR3 is TGTGCCAGAAGCTTGGACGCGGACAGGCCTGAAGCTTTCTTT.

This clone was counted a few times. The chain uses TRBV9 and TRBJ2-2, with D tentatively TRBD2 (6 bases). Germline V lookup: CDR1 SGDLS, CDR2 YYNGEE. The V gene lost 3 bases and the J gene lost 1 base, with 16 bases spanning the gap. The CDR3 contains 17 residues. CDR3 protein: CASSAGMGTLNTGELFF. The CDR3 DNA is TGTGCCAGCAGCGCCGGGATGGGGACTTTGAACACCGGGGAGCTGTTTTTT.

V gene TRBV11-3 combines with J gene TRBJ2-5; weak D call: TRBD1 (6 bases). From germline, CDR1 is SGHNT and CDR2 YENEEA. The germline V and J ends were trimmed by 2 bases and 5 bases, with 21 bases remaining between them. CDR3 length equals 17 residues. CDR3 region: CASSLTPLGRRGETQYF. DNA for the CDR3: TGTGCCAGCAGCTTAACCCCCCTTGGGCGCAGGGGCGAGACCCAGTACTTC.

This clone was recorded only once. The CDR3 spells CSVGQATGELFF. The CDR3 DNA reads as TGCAGCGTGGGACAGGCCACCGGGGAGCTGTTTTTT. The chain couples TRBV29-1 to TRBJ2-2; 8 bases agree with TRBD1. The CDR3 runs to 12 residues. The germline V gene encodes CDR1 SQVTM and CDR2 ANQGSEA. With 6 bases clipped from V and 4 bases from J, the junction kept 1 base outside the gene matches.

This clone has more than one count but fewer than ten. V and J are TRBV30 and TRBJ2-7; TRBD1 is a possible D gene (6 bases). Germline V gene sequence: CDR1 GTSNPN, CDR2 SVGIG (reference sequence). The CDR3 spans 13 residues. Trimming cost V 4 bases and J 0 bases, with 10 bases left between them. In DNA, the CDR3 is TGTGCCTGGACCGCAGGGGACTCCTACGAGCAGTACTTC. This encodes CAWTAGDSYEQYF.

The rearrangement links TRBV7-3 to TRBJ1-6, with unresolved D. Trimming removed 3 bases at V and 10 bases at J, with 13 bases between. In germline, CDR1 is SGHTA, CDR2 FQGTGA. The CDR3 runs 14 residues. The CDR3 is CASSFRQSGSPLHF. CDR3 coding DNA: TGTGCCAGCAGCTTCAGGCAGAGCGGATCACCCCTCCACTTT.

The chain recombines TRBV12-5 with TRBJ1-5; D may be TRBD1 (5 bases). Trimming pared 1 base from V and 4 bases from J, leaving 11 bases between. CDR1 LGHNT and CDR2 FRNRAP come from the germline V gene. The CDR3 covers 15 residues. In DNA form, the CDR3 reads TGTGCTAGTGGTTTGGGTGACAGACCAAATCAGCCCCAGCATTTT. It specifies CASGLGDRPNQPQHF.

The chain carries TRBV11-2 and TRBJ2-1; 8 positions match TRBD2. This CDR3 has 16 residues. Losses at the gene ends were 6 bases for V and 10 bases for J; bases not matched to a gene: 17. The germline V gene encodes CDR1 SGHAT and CDR2 FQNNGV. CDR3 protein: CASRFPLAGGSEEQFF. The CDR3 bases are TGTGCCAGCAGATTCCCCCTAGCGGGCGGTAGCGAGGAGCAGTTCTTC.